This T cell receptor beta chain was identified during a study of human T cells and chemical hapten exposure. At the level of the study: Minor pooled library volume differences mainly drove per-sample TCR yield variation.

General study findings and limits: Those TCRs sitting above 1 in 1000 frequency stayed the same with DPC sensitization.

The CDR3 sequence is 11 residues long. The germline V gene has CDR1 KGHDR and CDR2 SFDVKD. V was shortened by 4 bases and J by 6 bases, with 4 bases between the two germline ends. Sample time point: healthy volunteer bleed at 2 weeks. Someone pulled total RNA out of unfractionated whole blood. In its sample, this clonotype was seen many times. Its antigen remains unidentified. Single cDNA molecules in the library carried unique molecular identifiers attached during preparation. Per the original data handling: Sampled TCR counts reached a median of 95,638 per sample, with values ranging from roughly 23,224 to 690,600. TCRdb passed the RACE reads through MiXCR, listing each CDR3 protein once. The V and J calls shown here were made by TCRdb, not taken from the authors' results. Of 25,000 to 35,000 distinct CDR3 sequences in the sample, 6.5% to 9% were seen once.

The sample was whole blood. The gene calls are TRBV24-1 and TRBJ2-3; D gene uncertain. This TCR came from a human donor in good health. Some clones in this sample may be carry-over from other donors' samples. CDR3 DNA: TGTGCCACCAGTGACCACGATACGCAGTATTTT. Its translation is CATSDHDTQYF.